The rows below give T cell receptor beta chains drawn from one sample of a study of T cells after yellow fever vaccination. TCRdb re-analysed the 5' RACE reads in MiXCR, keeping a single row per CDR3 protein. This sample has 510,000 or so distinct CDR3 sequences, with roughly 21% found just once. Sample: PBMCs, taken 15 days after the yellow fever booster vaccination. The source is a young man who received the YFV17D yellow fever vaccine. The CDR3 runs from the conserved cysteine through the conserved F or W. Fields, in order: V gene, J gene, D gene, clone size, CDR3 DNA, CDR3 protein. The D gene is left open where the match is weak. For some rows the clone size is stated as once, few or many, or as a class when expanded; others skip it.

TRBV20-1	TRBJ1-6	NA	NA	TGCAGTGCCCAAGAGCAGGGTGGCAATTCACCCCTCCACTTT	CSAQEQGGNSPLHF
TRBV7-2	TRBJ2-7	TRBD2	NA	TGTGCCAGCAGCGCAACCGGGACTAGGGGGTACGAGCAGTACTTC	CASSATGTRGYEQYF
TRBV14	TRBJ2-7	NA	NA	TGTGCCAGCAGCCAGCAGCTTGGAGGGGGGGGTGAGCAGTACTTC	CASSQQLGGGGEQYF
TRBV28	TRBJ2-7	TRBD2	few	TGTGCCAGCAGGAAAGCGGGAGGGTACGAGCAGTACTTC	CASRKAGGYEQYF
TRBV20-1	TRBJ2-1	NA	once	TGCAGTCACAGCGAGGGAAAGGGGAGCAATGAGCAGTTCTTC	CSHSEGKGSNEQFF
TRBV7-9	TRBJ2-5	TRBD1	few	TGTGCCAGCAACCCTTGGGACAGAAAAGAGACCCAGTACTTC	CASNPWDRKETQYF
TRBV5-4	TRBJ2-1	NA	NA	TGTGCCAGCAGCTTAGAACTAGCCGGGCTAAACAATGAGCAGTTCTTC	CASSLELAGLNNEQFF
TRBV20-1	TRBJ2-7	NA	NA	TGCAGTGCTACCACGGACGGCTACGAGCAGTACTTC	CSATTDGYEQYF
TRBV3-1	TRBJ2-2	NA	NA	TGTGCCAGCAGGATAGGGATCACCGGGGAGCTGTTTTTT	CASRIGITGELFF
TRBV10-2	TRBJ1-5	NA	few	TGCGCCAGCAGTCCTGGGCAGGGAGGGAATCAGCCCCAGCATTTT	CASSPGQGGNQPQHF
TRBV5-1	TRBJ2-7	NA	NA	TGCGCCAGCAGCCCGGTGGGGGCGGAGCAGTACTTC	CASSPVGAEQYF
TRBV10-3	TRBJ1-1	NA	few	TGTGCCATCAGTGCTGCGGGGTGGACTGAAGCTTTCTTT	CAISAAGWTEAFF
TRBV29-1	TRBJ2-7	NA	NA	TGCAGCGTCCGTGAGGCCTACGAGCAGTACTTC	CSVREAYEQYF
TRBV7-2	TRBJ2-2	TRBD2	NA	TGTGCCAGCAGCTTTGGGGTCACTAGCGGTACTACCGGGGAGCTGTTTTTT	CASSFGVTSGTTGELFF
TRBV7-2	TRBJ2-5	NA	few	TGTGCCAGCAGCGTGACTGCCGGAGGGCAAGAGACCCAGTACTTC	CASSVTAGGQETQYF
TRBV6-2/TRBV6-3	TRBJ1-5	NA	NA	TGTGCCAGCAGTTACGCGAGCGGCGGGTCCCAGCATTTT	CASSYASGGSQHF
TRBV10-2	TRBJ2-2	TRBD2	NA	TGCGCCAGCACTCGGACTAGCGGGAGTAACACCGGGGAGCTGTTTTTT	CASTRTSGSNTGELFF
TRBV29-1	TRBJ2-3	NA	NA	TGCAGCGTTGAAGACCCTAGCACAGATACGCAGTATTTT	CSVEDPSTDTQYF
TRBV5-1	TRBJ1-4	TRBD1	NA	TGCGCCAGCAGCTCCACCTGGGGAGGGGGCGCATTGCAAGATAATGAAAAACTGTTTTTT	CASSSTWGGGALQDNEKLFF
TRBV12-3/TRBV12-4	TRBJ1-1	NA	NA	TGTGCCAGCAGTTTAGAGGGCAGGCCGGTCACTGAAGCTTTCTTT	CASSLEGRPVTEAFF
TRBV28	TRBJ2-2	NA	NA	TGTGCCAGCTGTGGAAGGGTGAACACCGGGGAGCTGTTTTTT	CASCGRVNTGELFF
TRBV15	TRBJ2-6	NA	NA	TGTGCCACCAGCAAACAGGGAACTGGGGCCAACGTCCTGACTTTC	CATSKQGTGANVLTF
TRBV12-3/TRBV12-4	TRBJ1-2	NA	few	TGTGCCAGCAGTCGGGACATCTATGGCTACACCTTC	CASSRDIYGYTF
TRBV9	TRBJ1-4	NA	few	TGTGCCAGCAGCTCTAGGATGGAGAACTATGAAAAACTGTTTTTT	CASSSRMENYEKLFF
TRBV20-1	TRBJ2-7	NA	NA	TGCAGTGCCAAGGATGGACACTACGAGCAGTACTTC	CSAKDGHYEQYF
TRBV20-1	TRBJ1-5	NA	NA	TGCAGTGCTAGAGGTGGTAGCAATCAGCCCCAGCATTTT	CSARGGSNQPQHF
TRBV7-2	TRBJ1-3	NA	few	TGTGCCAGCAGCGGTGTGGGCTCTGGAAACACCATATATTTT	CASSGVGSGNTIYF
TRBV28	TRBJ1-5	TRBD1	NA	TGTGCCAGCAGACCAGGACAGGGAAGGAATGTGTTGGGAAATTTT	CASRPGQGRNVLGNF